This TCR beta chain was sequenced in a study of metastatic and nonmetastatic thyroid tumors. Across the study: Malignant thyroid and benign thyroid patients provided blood and tumor or nodule tissue whose repertoires were compared. Findings of the study overall: The reported finding was significantly higher TCR beta diversity in malignant thyroid tumors relative to benign nodules, in blood and tumor.

TCRdb re-called the PCR reads through MiXCR. The data contain fewer than 12,000 clones, roughly 12% of them singletons. Each patient went into thyroid surgery without having received any treatment. The CDR3 loop spans 13 amino acids. Deletions cut 2 bases from V and 9 bases from J, with 11 bases between. Germline CDR1 is WNHNN and CDR2 is SYGVQD (reference sequence). This clone qualifies as medium-sized (0.01 to 0.1%). What it binds is not known. The sequence came from a female donor with papillary thyroid cancer or a benign thyroid nodule (not recorded which). Some clones in this sample may be carry-over from other donors' samples. The V call is TRBV10-1, the J call TRBJ2-1; D ambiguous. Sequencing input: blood. The CDR3 loop reads CASSEEPRGEQFF. The CDR3 bases are TGCGCCAGCAGTGAGGAACCCCGCGGTGAGCAGTTCTTC.